This T cell receptor beta chain was sequenced during a study of monozygotic twins with cystic fibrosis. This CDR3 comprises 12 residues. The V gene's germline CDR1 is MNHNY and CDR2 SVGAGI (reference sequence). V was pared by 0 bases and J by 6 bases, with 5 bases between. Clones were read by immunoSEQ multiplex PCR, and TCRdb kept only the in-frame ones, dropping some. Of approximately 24,000 clones detected, around 87% appear once; the ten largest clones hold roughly 1.3%. Study-wide findings and caveats: Co-twins had the most similar V usage for 13 of 16 pairs, J for 8.

On this clone itself: The antigen is undetermined.

The TCR originated in a woman aged 25-40 years with cystic fibrosis. The specimen was blood. The chain employs TRBV6-6 and TRBJ2-5; D gene ambiguous. DNA of the CDR3: TGTGCCAGCAGTTACTCGTCACAGACCCAGTACTTC. This encodes CASSYSSQTQYF.